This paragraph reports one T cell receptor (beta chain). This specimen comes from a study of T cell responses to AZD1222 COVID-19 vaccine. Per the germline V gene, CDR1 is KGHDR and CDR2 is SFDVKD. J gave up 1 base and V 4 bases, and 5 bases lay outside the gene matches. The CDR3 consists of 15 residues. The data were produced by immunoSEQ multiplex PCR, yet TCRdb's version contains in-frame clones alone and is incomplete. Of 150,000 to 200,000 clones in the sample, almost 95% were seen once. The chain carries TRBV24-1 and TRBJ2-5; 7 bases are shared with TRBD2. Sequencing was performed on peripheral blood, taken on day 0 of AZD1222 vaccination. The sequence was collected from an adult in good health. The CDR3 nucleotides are TGTGCCACCAGTGAGGGAGGGGCACCCCAAGAGACCCAGTACTTC. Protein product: CATSEGGAPQETQYF.